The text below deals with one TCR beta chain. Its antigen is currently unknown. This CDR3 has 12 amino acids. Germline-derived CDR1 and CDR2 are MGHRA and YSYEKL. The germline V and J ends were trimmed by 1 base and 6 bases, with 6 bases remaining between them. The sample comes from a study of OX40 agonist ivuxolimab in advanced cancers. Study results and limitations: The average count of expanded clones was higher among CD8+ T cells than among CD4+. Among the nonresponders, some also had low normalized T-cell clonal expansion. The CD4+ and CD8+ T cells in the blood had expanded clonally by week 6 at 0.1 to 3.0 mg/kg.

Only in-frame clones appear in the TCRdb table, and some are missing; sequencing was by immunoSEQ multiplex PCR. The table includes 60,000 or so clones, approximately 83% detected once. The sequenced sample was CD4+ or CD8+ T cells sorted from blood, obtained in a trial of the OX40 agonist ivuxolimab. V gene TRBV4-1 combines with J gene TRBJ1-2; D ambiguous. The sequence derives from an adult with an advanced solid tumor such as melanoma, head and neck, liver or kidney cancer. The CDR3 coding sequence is TGCGCCAGCAGCCAAGGGGCGGATGGCTACACCTTC. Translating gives CASSQGADGYTF.